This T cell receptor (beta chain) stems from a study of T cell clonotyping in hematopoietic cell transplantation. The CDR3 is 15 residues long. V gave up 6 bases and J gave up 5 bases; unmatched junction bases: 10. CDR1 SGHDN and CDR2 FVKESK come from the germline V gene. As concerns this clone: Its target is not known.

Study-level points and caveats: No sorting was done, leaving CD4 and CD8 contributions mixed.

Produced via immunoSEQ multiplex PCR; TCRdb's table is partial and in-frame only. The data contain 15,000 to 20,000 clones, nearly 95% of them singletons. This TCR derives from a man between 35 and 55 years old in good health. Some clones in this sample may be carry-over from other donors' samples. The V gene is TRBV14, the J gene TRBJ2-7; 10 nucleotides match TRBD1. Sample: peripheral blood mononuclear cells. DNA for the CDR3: TGTGCCAGCAGGCAAACCGGGACAGGGGTACACGAGCAGTACTTC. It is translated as CASRQTGTGVHEQYF.